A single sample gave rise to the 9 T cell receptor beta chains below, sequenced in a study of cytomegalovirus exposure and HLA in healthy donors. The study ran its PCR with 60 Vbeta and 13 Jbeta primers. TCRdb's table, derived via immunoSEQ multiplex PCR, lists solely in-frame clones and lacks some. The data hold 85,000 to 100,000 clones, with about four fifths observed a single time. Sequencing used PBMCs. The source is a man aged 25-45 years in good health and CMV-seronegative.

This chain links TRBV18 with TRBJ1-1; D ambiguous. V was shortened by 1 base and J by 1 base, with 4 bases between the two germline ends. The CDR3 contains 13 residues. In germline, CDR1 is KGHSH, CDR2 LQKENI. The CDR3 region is CASSPQQNTEAFF. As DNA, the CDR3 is TGTGCCAGCTCACCACAGCAGAACACTGAAGCTTTCTTT. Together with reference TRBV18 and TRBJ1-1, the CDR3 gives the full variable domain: NAGVMQNPRHLVRRRGQEARLRCSPMKGHSHVYWYRQLPEEGLKFMVYLQKENIIDESGMPKERFSAEFPKEGPSILRIQQVVRGDSAAYFCASSPQQNTEAFFGQGTRLTVV.

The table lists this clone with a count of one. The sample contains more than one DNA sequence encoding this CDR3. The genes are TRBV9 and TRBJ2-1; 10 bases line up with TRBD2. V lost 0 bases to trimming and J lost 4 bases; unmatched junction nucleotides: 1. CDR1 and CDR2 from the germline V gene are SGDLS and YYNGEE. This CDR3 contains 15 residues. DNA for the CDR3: TGTGCCAGCAGCGTAGGGACTAGCGGTTACAATGAGCAGTTCTTC. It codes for CASSVGTSGYNEQFF.

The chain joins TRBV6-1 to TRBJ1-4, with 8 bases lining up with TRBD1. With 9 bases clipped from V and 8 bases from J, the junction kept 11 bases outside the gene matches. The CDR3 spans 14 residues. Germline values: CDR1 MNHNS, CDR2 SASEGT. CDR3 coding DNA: TGTGCCAGTACAGGACAGGGAGGATACGAAAAACTGTTTTTT. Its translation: CASTGQGGYEKLFF.

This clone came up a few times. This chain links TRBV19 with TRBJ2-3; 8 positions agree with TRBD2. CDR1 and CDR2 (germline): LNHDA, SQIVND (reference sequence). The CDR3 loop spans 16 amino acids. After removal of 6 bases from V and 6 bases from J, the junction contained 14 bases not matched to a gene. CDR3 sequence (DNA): TGTGCCAGTAGCCCCCGTGGGACTAGGGGCGGTGATACGCAGTATTTT. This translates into CASSPRGTRGGDTQYF.

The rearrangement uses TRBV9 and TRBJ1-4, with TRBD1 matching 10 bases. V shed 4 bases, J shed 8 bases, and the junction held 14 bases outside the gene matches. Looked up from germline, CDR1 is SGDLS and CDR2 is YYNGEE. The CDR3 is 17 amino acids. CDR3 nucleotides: TGTGCCAGCAGCTCTTACAACGGACAGGGGGTGAACGAAAAACTGTTTTTT. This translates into CASSSYNGQGVNEKLFF.

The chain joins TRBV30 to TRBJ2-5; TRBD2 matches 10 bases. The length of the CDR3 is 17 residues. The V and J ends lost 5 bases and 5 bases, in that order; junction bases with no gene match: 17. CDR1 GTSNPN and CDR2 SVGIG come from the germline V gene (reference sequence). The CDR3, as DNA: TGTGCCTGGTCAGGCACTAGCGGGGTGCTAATGGGGGAGACCCAGTACTTC. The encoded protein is CAWSGTSGVLMGETQYF.

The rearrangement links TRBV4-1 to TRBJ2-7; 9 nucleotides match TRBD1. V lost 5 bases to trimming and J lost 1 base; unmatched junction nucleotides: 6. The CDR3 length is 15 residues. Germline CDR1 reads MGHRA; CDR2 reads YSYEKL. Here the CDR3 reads CASSSIGQGSYEQYF. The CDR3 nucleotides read TGCGCCAGCAGCTCCATCGGACAGGGGTCCTACGAGCAGTACTTC.

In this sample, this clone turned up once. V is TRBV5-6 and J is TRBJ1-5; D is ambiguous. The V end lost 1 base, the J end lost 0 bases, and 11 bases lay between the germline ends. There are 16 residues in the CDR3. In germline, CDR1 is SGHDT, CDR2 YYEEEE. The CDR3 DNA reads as TGTGCCAGCAGCTTGTCCCCCTCCTATAGCAATCAGCCCCAGCATTTT. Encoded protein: CASSLSPSYSNQPQHF.

Written as DNA, the CDR3 is TGCGCCAGCAGCCAAGATGAGTTCTCTACGCAGTATTTT. As protein: CASSQDEFSTQYF. The chain couples TRBV4-3 to TRBJ2-3; no reliable D call. CDR3 size: 13 residues. V was trimmed by 0 bases and J by 8 bases, leaving 9 bases between them. Germline V gene sequence: CDR1 LGHNA, CDR2 YSLEER.